This T cell receptor beta chain was profiled in a study of blood T cell repertoires in COVID-19. The ends were cut back, 3 bases at V and 5 bases at J, with 19 bases in the middle. This CDR3 has 16 amino acids. The germline CDR1 and CDR2 sequences are WSHSY and SAAADI. This clone was counted a few times. Generated by immunoSEQ multiplex PCR, the TCRdb table keeps only in-frame clones and is missing some. Of approximately 26,000 clones detected, around 90% appear once; the ten largest clones hold 1.5% to 2%. The source of this sequence is a woman aged 55-75 years with active COVID-19. What was sequenced was peripheral blood. This sequence joins TRBV10-2 and TRBJ2-5; TRBD2 is a possible D gene (6 bases). The CDR3 DNA is TGCGCCAGCAGTGACCCGGGACTCCCCGAGGGGGAGACCCAGTACTTC. Translation gives CASSDPGLPEGETQYF.